These 9 T cell receptor beta chains came from one sample sequenced in a study of shared clonotypes between healthy human individuals. Some clones are missing from TCRdb's copy, which holds only in-frame ones; the method was immunoSEQ multiplex PCR. The repertoire includes roughly 330,000 clones, roughly 70% of them detected once, and 10% sits in the top ten. Sequencing was carried out using memory CD4+ T cells sorted from blood. Indicated subset: CD45RA-negative fraction. Receptor source: a young man in good health.

This clone was recorded a few times. The V call is TRBV27, the J call TRBJ2-7, with TRBD2 matching 10 bases. The CDR3 is 15 residues long. V lost 3 bases and J lost 4; bases outside the gene matches: 6. Germline CDR1 reads MNHEY; CDR2 reads SMNVEV (reference sequence). The DNA for the CDR3 is TGTGCCAGCAGTTTTATTGAGCGGGAGGGTTACGAGCAGTACTTC. Protein: CASSFIEREGYEQYF.

The gene calls are TRBV9 and TRBJ1-3; 9 nucleotides agree with TRBD1. V dropped 3 bases and J dropped 2; count of bases not matched to a gene: 9. Germline loops: CDR1 SGDLS, CDR2 YYNGEE. The CDR3 runs 17 residues. The CDR3 spells CASSEPLGQGTGNTIYF. DNA for the CDR3: TGTGCCAGCAGCGAACCATTGGGACAGGGAACTGGAAACACCATATATTTT.

This clone has a count of ten or more. V is TRBV29-1 and J is TRBJ2-2; TRBD2 matches at 10 bases. The CDR3 consists of 15 residues. CDR1 SQVTM and CDR2 ANQGSEA come from the germline V gene. J was trimmed by 8 bases and V by 7 bases; bases with no gene match: 13. CDR3 coding DNA: TGCAGCGCAAAAGCGGGAGGGCCGCTATCTGGGGAGCTGTTTTTT. Protein: CSAKAGGPLSGELFF.

The rearrangement joins TRBV7-6 to TRBJ2-3; D call uncertain. The V and J ends lost 4 bases and 2 bases respectively, with 4 bases between them. This CDR3 contains 12 residues. CDR1 and CDR2 from the germline V gene are SGHVS and FNYEAQ. CDR3 nucleotide sequence: TGTGCCAGCAGCTCGTTCACAGATACGCAGTATTTT. The encoded protein is CASSSFTDTQYF.

The chain couples TRBV30 to TRBJ1-4; D is possibly TRBD1 (6 bases). Germline CDR1 reads GTSNPN; CDR2 reads SVGIG (reference sequence). V was trimmed by 5 bases and J by 8 bases, leaving 21 bases between them. There are 15 residues in the CDR3. The CDR3 is CAWLKRGGRGEKLFF. CDR3 coding DNA: TGTGCCTGGCTAAAAAGGGGGGGGCGCGGCGAAAAACTGTTTTTT. The variable domain in full, with the rest retrieved from reference TRBV30 and TRBJ1-4, is SQTIHQWPATLVQPVGSPLSLECTVEGTSNPNLYWYRQAAGRGLQLLFYSVGIGQISSEVPQNLSASRPQDRQFILSSKKLLLSDSGFYLCAWLKRGGRGEKLFFGSGTQLSVL.

The V gene is TRBV15, the J gene TRBJ2-1, with D perhaps matching TRBD1 (5 bases). Germline CDR1 reads LNHNV; CDR2 reads YYDKDF (reference sequence). The CDR3 is 14 amino acids. Trimming cost V 5 bases and J 4 bases, with 12 bases left between them. CDR3 coding DNA: TGTGCCACCAGCCCTCTCCAGGGTTACAATGAGCAGTTCTTC. Protein product: CATSPLQGYNEQFF.

The chain recombines TRBV10-2 with TRBJ1-2; 9 nucleotides agree with TRBD1. J was trimmed by 4 bases and V by 8 bases; bases with no gene match: 5. The length of the CDR3 is 13 residues. CDR1 and CDR2 from the germline V gene are WSHSY and SAAADI. The CDR3 DNA sequence: TGCGCCAGCGGGGGACAGGGCGGCTATGGCTACACCTTC. This translates into CASGGQGGYGYTF.

The chain has TRBV20-1 and TRBJ1-2; D not resolved. There are 10 residues in the CDR3. Germline CDR1 and CDR2: DFQATT and SNEGSKA (reference sequence). Trimming took off 3 bases at V and 8 bases at J, with 7 bases between the two ends. The CDR3 sequence: CSASDKGYTF. The CDR3 region has the DNA TGCAGTGCTAGTGATAAAGGCTACACCTTC.

The chain carries TRBV28 and TRBJ2-7, with a possible D match to TRBD2 (6 bases). This CDR3 spans 13 amino acids. Germline V lookup: CDR1 MDHEN, CDR2 SYDVKM. V lost 5 bases and J lost 3, with 11 bases in between. The CDR3 protein is CASSPGGGYEQYF. CDR3 bases: TGTGCCAGCAGTCCCGGGGGAGGCTACGAGCAGTACTTC.